The 11 T cell receptor beta chains in this list originate from one sample, sequenced in a study of T cell responses to AZD1222 COVID-19 vaccine. Sequencing used immunoSEQ multiplex PCR; TCRdb keeps in-frame clones, though not all of them. Of approximately 98,000 clones in the sample, roughly 89% are singletons; the top ten hold roughly 3%. Material: peripheral blood, obtained on day 0 of MenACWY control vaccination. Every receptor here comes from an adult in good health.

The V and J genes are TRBV5-5 and TRBJ2-7; 9 nucleotides align to TRBD1. The germline V gene encodes CDR1 SGHKS and CDR2 YYEKEE (reference sequence). The CDR3 totals 15 residues. V shed 4 bases and J 7 bases; nucleotides not matched to a gene: 12. The CDR3 loop reads CASSETGQGRGEQYF. Here the CDR3 DNA reads TGTGCCAGCAGCGAGACGGGACAGGGTCGAGGAGAGCAGTACTTC.

The chain has TRBV28 and TRBJ2-7; 9 nucleotides line up with TRBD1. Trimming took 7 bases from V and 0 from J; bases not matched to a gene: 7. Germline assignment: CDR1 MDHEN and CDR2 SYDVKM. The CDR3 spans 15 residues. CDR3 sequence (DNA): TGTGCCAGCACGGAGGGGACAGGGAGCTCCTACGAGCAGTACTTC. Translated, it gives CASTEGTGSSYEQYF.

Comment on this clone: The junction does not match germline at one end; this may be a read error. The CDR3 reads CASSLGEQPQHF. The CDR3 DNA sequence: TGTGCCAGCAGTTTAGGGGAACAGCCCCAGCATTTT. The chain joins TRBV11-2 to TRBJ1-5; possibly TRBD1 for D (5 bases). CDR1 SGHAT and CDR2 FQNNGV come from the germline V gene. The CDR3 length is 12 residues.

The chain recombines TRBV21-1 with TRBJ1-2. TRBV21-1 is given as a pseudogene. The CDR3 extends over 14 amino acids. The CDR3 DNA sequence: TGTGCCAGCACCACCGAGGGTGCTAACTATGGCTACACCTTC. It translates to CASTTEGANYGYTF.

The chain uses TRBV5-6 and TRBJ2-7, with 9 bases matching TRBD1. The V and J ends lost 4 bases and 7 bases, in that order; junction bases with no gene match: 15. The CDR3 length is 16 residues. CDR1 is SGHDT and CDR2 is YYEEEE in the germline V gene. As DNA, the CDR3 is TGTGCCAGCAGCCAACAGGACAGGGGAGCCCTTAGAGAGCAGTACTTC. Amino acids: CASSQQDRGALREQYF.

The gene calls are TRBV11-1 and TRBJ1-6; no firm D call. Trimming cost V 5 bases and J 4 bases, with 6 bases left between them. The CDR3 spans 13 residues. Per the germline V gene, CDR1 is SGHAT and CDR2 is FQDESV (reference sequence). The CDR3 reads CASSPTYNSPLHF. The CDR3 DNA reads as TGTGCCAGCAGCCCCACTTATAATTCACCCCTCCACTTT.

This clone appeared once. The rearrangement links TRBV4-3 to TRBJ1-2; D is ambiguous. Per germline, CDR1 LGHNA and CDR2 YSLEER. This CDR3 has 18 amino acids. V lost 1 base, J lost 1 base, and 19 bases lay in between. CDR3 in DNA: TGCGCCAGCAGCCAAGGCTCGAAAGGCTCACCCATTAACTATGGCTACACCTTC. Encoded protein: CASSQGSKGSPINYGYTF.

The gene calls are TRBV6-5 and TRBJ1-5; D call uncertain. V shed 10 bases and J shed 1 base, with 8 bases lying between them. Germline CDR1 reads MNHEY; CDR2 reads SVGAGI. The CDR3 has 12 amino acids. The CDR3 bases are TGTGCCACCTCACTGAGCAATCAGCCCCAGCATTTT. It is translated as CATSLSNQPQHF.

The V gene is TRBV11-1, the J gene TRBJ2-5; TRBD2 is a possible D gene (6 bases). In germline, CDR1 is SGHAT, CDR2 FQDESV (reference sequence). CDR3 length: 12 residues. V dropped 5 bases and J dropped 3 bases, with 7 bases sitting between them. The CDR3 nucleotides are TGTGCCAGCAGCCGGGGGAAAGAGACCCAGTACTTC. Protein: CASSRGKETQYF. Variable domain in full (rest from reference TRBV11-1 and TRBJ2-5): EAEVAQSPRYKITEKSQAVAFWCDPISGHATLYWYRQILGQGPELLVQFQDESVVDDSQLPKDRFSAERLKGVDSTLKIQPAELGDSAMYLCASSRGKETQYFGPGTRLLVL.

The sample holds a few counts of this clone. The chain recombines TRBV7-9 with TRBJ2-1, with D unresolved. Germline CDR1 reads SEHNR; CDR2 reads FQNEAQ (reference sequence). This CDR3 is built from 13 residues. Trimming took off 5 bases at V and 8 bases at J, with 13 bases between the two ends. The CDR3 region is CASSPAPSDEQFF. The DNA of the CDR3 is TGTGCCAGCAGCCCCGCCCCTAGTGATGAGCAGTTCTTC.

The V gene is TRBV7-2, the J gene TRBJ1-1, with D hard to call. V was trimmed by 1 base and J by 5 bases, leaving 14 bases between them. Germline CDR1 reads SGHTA; CDR2 reads FQGNSA. The CDR3 has 15 residues. The CDR3 region is CASSLVGVAVTEAFF. For the CDR3, the DNA is TGTGCCAGCAGCTTAGTCGGGGTGGCGGTAACTGAAGCTTTCTTT.